This T cell receptor (beta chain) was recorded in a study of cytomegalovirus exposure and HLA in healthy donors (dated by TCRdb to 2016 to 2017). Some background on the complete study: According to an earlier analysis of around 600 of the donors, 150 million to 200 million T cells yielded over 100 million unique TCR beta sequences and approximately 300 Gb of sequence data. Donor age, sex, ethnicity and CMV serostatus were collected together with the repertoire data. In the later analysis, no new phenotypic data were used to find candidate immune exposures; instead, reliance was placed on TCR beta sequences and their occurrence across donors. About 330 gigabases of sequencing data and 91 million or so unique TCR sequences made up an early release that covered 500 to 650 HLA-typed donors. Of the 300 to 500 genotyped donors, less than 90% were placed in the genetic ancestry cluster associated with self-reported Caucasian donors. An earlier analysis of approximately 500 of the donors applied high-throughput TCR beta sequencing to assess whether each TCR beta V gene segment acted as functional or pseudogenic. The study used immunosequencing to profile the T cell repertoires of about 670 subjects and linked those repertoires to cytomegalovirus serostatus. Among about 370 genotyped donors of the cohort, an average of roughly 230,000 unique TCR beta nucleotide sequences was sequenced per donor, of which about 19% were non-productive. HLA typing included class I and class II loci at four-digit resolution. The number of typed donors differed by locus: roughly 629-640 for A, B, C, DRB1 and DQB1; 522 for DQA1; approximately 610 for DPA1; and 400 to 480 for DPB1. In a later genetic analysis, genome-wide SNP genotypes for about 65% of the roughly 670 donors were used, and that subset was treated as a discovery cohort. All discovery cohort repertoires had been generated on a single sequencing platform. The study was designed to test whether signatures of past pathogen exposure could be identified by cataloging public T cell receptors. In addition to the first cohort of approximately 650 subjects, a separate validation cohort of 120 different subjects was used. In a later analysis, previously published TCR beta repertoires from several hundred donors were re-analyzed and high-resolution HLA genotyping was added so that TCR occurrence patterns could be studied. Because of strong linkage in the cohort, roughly five DR-DQ haplotypes were treated as single units for association and clustering. The study combined high-throughput TCR immunosequencing, statistical association of individual TCRs with disease status, and machine learning to predict cytomegalovirus infection status. General study outcomes and caveats: Because counts were too low, about 15 rarely observed V segments, including chromosome 9 orphons, were left out of the earlier analysis of about 620 of the donors. In vitro tests confirmed that three of the cytomegalovirus-associated TCR beta chains recognize cytomegalovirus antigens. A later analysis found that most CMV-associated TCR beta chains appeared HLA-restricted, with HLA associations seemingly driven largely by CMV exposure. The sequencing pipeline was judged likely to have produced a cluster of highly shared sequence variants as a technical artifact. Compared with the roughly 670-donor mean, donors in an Asian-associated ancestry cluster had fewer N-insertions in productive TCRs, according to a later genetic analysis. A further reported finding was that TCR beta sequences accurately predicted the HLA-A and HLA-B alleles for most subjects in the first cohort. Only TCR beta chains were sequenced in this cohort, and the absence of alpha or paired-chain data limited detectable features. Some IMGT-functional V segments, including TRBV6-2 and TRBV6-3, could not be told apart with the 87-base-pair reads, so those segments were excluded. In an earlier analysis of 500 to 650 of the donors, most TCR beta V segments appeared in productive rearrangements about 90% or about 30% of the time, broadly matching IMGT annotations. Cytomegalovirus status was reported to be diagnosed by the classifier with high specificity and sensitivity in both the original and validation cohorts. CMV serostatus was the only immune exposure information available for the cohort. Several of the top co-occurrence clusters appeared to be linked to parvovirus B19, influenza, CMV and Epstein-Barr virus, according to a later analysis. Specific HLA alleles were associated with 16,951 TCR beta sequences at a false discovery rate of 0.05 in a later analysis. Because HLA typing was unavailable for some donors at each locus, only the typed subset was used in association tests. An association between a missense DCLRE1C variant and V-gene and J-gene trimming of TCR beta chains was found in a later genetic analysis and replicated in an independent cohort. When HLA alleles, especially DR and DQ, strongly co-occurred, TCR associations were difficult to assign to individual alleles. Linkage disequilibrium might explain the correlated functional status among segregating V segments, but an unknown experimental factor could not be ruled out. Compared with equally common non-associated chains, HLA-associated TCR beta chains in a later analysis were more clonally expanded and had lower generation probabilities. The authors suggested that the approach could potentially be extended to other disease states and immunological phenotypes. While some public TCRs were present in many individuals, most TCR sequences turned up only very rarely across donors. Presence/absence analyses assumed roughly uniform sequencing depth across donors, an assumption that may not hold. The study listed 150 to 200 TCR beta chains as associated with cytomegalovirus. A later analysis found that TCR association rates varied across HLA loci, with DRB1 alleles showing the most associated TCRs and HLA-C alleles the fewest.

This clone was recorded once. Its antigen remains undetermined. No much larger clone exists at a distance of one base, and base qualities are not known. Sequences MGHDK (CDR1) and SYGVNS (CDR2) are obtained from the germline V gene. Including the terminal cysteine and phenylalanine, the CDR3 comprises 14 residues. CDR3 DNA is the only sequence kept; it has 42 bases, read in frame from the first base. At the junction V is shortened by 5 bases and J by 0 bases; bases outside the gene matches: 1. The cohort consisted of some 730 healthy bone marrow donors. At the time of sampling, every cohort member was nominally healthy, though immune exposures that went unrecorded were likely present. The donor was CMV seronegative and belonged to the group of more than 300 seronegative cohort members. Each donor provided a peripheral blood sample, and peripheral blood mononuclear cells were used for TCR beta sequencing. The Qiagen DNeasy Blood Extraction Kit was used to extract genomic DNA from the blood cell samples.

Libraries were made using the immunoSEQ multiplex PCR assay. For the multiplex PCR, a mixture combining 60 forward primers for TCR Vbeta segments and 13 reverse primers for TCR Jbeta segments was used. The CDR3 region of rearranged TCR beta genes was amplified from genomic DNA with a multiplex PCR assay. Amplified TCR beta libraries were sequenced as 87-base-pair reads on the Illumina HiSeq System. The original methods were these. Across the 500 to 700 repertoires, a later analysis counted tens of millions of unique TCR beta chains, some 11 million of which were shared by at least two donors. To remove PCR and sequencing errors, raw reads were error-corrected and collapsed into unique sequences using a nearest-neighbor algorithm that merged closely related sequences. To assign V, D and J gene segments, CDR3 sequences were aligned to IMGT reference sequences. Each retained sequence needed at least a six-nucleotide match to both a V gene segment and a J gene segment. Rearrangements were called productive when the CDR3 lacked stop codons and stayed in frame with V and J; all others were non-productive. CDR3 was defined by IMGT convention, running from the second conserved V-encoded cysteine to the conserved J-encoded phenylalanine. The earlier analysis of 500 to 600 of the donors excluded sequences that lacked an unambiguous match to a single V gene segment. In an earlier analysis of around 590 of the donors, a V segment was called functional when productive rearrangements were above 56.7%, and segregating when the standard deviation between donors exceeded 5%. To diagnose cytomegalovirus status from the catalog of TCR beta chain sequences, a statistical classification framework was built. A later analysis assigned V and J genes by comparing TCR nucleotide sequences with IMGT/GENE-DB human TR gene sequences. A later analysis assigned CDR3 sequences and most-parsimonious VDJ recombination scenarios with the TCRdist pipeline. In a later analysis, each TCR beta chain was defined by its CDR3 amino acid sequence together with its V-gene family, and reads without a unique V-gene family were excluded. A later analysis removed 500 to 650 highly shared, low-generation-probability nucleotide sequences to deal with suspected cross-contamination and a sequencing artifact. In a later analysis, a clonal expansion index for each public chain was calculated from normalized within-repertoire ranks of inferred template counts. In a later analysis, generation probabilities were computed using a VDJ recombination model fitted to out-of-frame rearrangements, and the results were checked against IGoR. In a later analysis, hypergeometric tests were used to score TCR-TCR, TCR-HLA and TCR-CMV co-occurrence, with a repertoire-size bias correction applied to TCR pairs. A later analysis estimated false discovery rates by permuting HLA or CMV assignments 20 times. A later analysis grouped co-occurring TCRs with DBSCAN, adding TCRdist sequence similarity when clustering within HLA-allele-positive subsets. For co-occurrence clustering, repertoires with fewer than 30,000 or more than 120,000 public chains were excluded, along with five repertoires with anomalous nucleotide sharing. The clones in this table, taken by TCRdb from immuneACCESS, are in-frame only. Not every clone is retained; where verified, under half of the shortfall comes from an unresolved V gene, and the cause of the rest is unknown. The V and J calls and clone size were taken over from that table, and D and trimming were inferred from the DNA. The sample table holds roughly 140,000 clones, of which 76% were seen once. In total, the top ten clones hold roughly 4% of the sample.

Sequencing was performed on PBMCs. This TCR came from a man between 18 and 29 years old in good health and CMV-seronegative. The receptor chain draws on TRBV25-1 and TRBJ1-5; 7 bases in the middle match TRBD1. The CDR3 reads CASSRDSSNQPQHF. The bases are TGTGCCAGCAGTCGGGACAGTAGCAATCAGCCCCAGCATTTT.